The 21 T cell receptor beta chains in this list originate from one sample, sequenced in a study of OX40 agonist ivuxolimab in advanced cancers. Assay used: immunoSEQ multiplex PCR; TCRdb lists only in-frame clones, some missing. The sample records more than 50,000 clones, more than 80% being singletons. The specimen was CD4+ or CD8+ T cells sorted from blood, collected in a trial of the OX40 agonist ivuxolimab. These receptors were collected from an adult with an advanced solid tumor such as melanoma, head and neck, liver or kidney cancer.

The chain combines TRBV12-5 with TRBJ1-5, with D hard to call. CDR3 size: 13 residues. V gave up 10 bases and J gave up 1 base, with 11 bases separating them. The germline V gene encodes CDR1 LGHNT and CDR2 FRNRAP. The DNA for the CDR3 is TGTGCTACAAACGGATTGAGCAATCAGCCCCAGCATTTT. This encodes CATNGLSNQPQHF.

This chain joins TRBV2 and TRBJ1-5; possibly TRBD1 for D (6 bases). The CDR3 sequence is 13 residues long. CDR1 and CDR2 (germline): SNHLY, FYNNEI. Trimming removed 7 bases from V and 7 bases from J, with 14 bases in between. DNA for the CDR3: TGTGCCAGCAATCCCGGACAGCCCCAGCCCCAGCATTTT. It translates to CASNPGQPQPQHF.

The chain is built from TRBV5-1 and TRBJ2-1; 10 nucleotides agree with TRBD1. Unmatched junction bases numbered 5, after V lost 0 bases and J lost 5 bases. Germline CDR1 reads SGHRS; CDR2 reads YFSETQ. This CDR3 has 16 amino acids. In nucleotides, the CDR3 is TGCGCCAGCAGCTTGGACCTGACAGGGGGCCACAATGAGCAGTTCTTC. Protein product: CASSLDLTGGHNEQFF.

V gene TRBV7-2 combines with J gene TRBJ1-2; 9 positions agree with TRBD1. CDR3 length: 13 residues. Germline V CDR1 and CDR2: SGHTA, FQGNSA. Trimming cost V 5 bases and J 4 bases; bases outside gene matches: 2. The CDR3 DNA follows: TGTGCCAGCAGCGAGACAGGGGGCTATGGCTACACCTTC. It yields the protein CASSETGGYGYTF.

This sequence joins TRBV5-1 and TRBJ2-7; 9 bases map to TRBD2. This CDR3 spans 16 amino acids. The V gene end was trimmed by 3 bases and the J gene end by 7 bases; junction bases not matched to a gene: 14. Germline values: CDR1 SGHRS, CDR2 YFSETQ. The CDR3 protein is CASSWNPSGEFGEQYF. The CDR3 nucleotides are TGCGCCAGCAGCTGGAACCCTAGCGGGGAATTCGGAGAGCAGTACTTC.

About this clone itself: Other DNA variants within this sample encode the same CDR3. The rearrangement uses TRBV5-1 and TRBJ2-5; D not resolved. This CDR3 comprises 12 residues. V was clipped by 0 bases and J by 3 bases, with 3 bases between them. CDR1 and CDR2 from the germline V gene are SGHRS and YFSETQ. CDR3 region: CASSLGKETQYF. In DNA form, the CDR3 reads TGCGCCAGCAGCTTGGGAAAAGAGACCCAGTACTTC.

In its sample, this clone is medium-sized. The CDR3 loop is CASSISAALNTGELFF. The CDR3 DNA follows: TGTGCCAGTAGTATCTCCGCAGCGCTGAACACCGGGGAGCTGTTTTTT. This chain connects TRBV19 to TRBJ2-2; D is uncertain. V lost 3 bases to trimming and J lost 1 base, with 12 bases between them. The CDR3 is 16 residues long. Looked up from germline, CDR1 is LNHDA and CDR2 is SQIVND (reference sequence).

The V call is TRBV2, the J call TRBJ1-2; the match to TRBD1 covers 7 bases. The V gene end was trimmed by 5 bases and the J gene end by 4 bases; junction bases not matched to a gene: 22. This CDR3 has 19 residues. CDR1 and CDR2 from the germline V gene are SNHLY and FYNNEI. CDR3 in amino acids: CASSKTTGGDSRPFYGYTF. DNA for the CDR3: TGTGCCAGCAGTAAAACAACGGGGGGGGACAGTAGACCCTTCTATGGCTACACCTTC.

CDR3 coding DNA: TGTGCCAGCCTCGGAGGGTCCTATGGCTACACCTTC. This sequence encodes CASLGGSYGYTF. The chain couples TRBV2 to TRBJ1-2; no clear D gene. Germline V lookup: CDR1 SNHLY, CDR2 FYNNEI. The V end was cut by 8 bases, the J end by 4 bases, with 11 bases between. This CDR3 has 12 amino acids.

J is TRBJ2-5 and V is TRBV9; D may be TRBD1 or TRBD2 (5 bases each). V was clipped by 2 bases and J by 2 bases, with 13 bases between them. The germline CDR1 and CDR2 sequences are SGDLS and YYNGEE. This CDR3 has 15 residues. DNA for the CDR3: TGTGCCAGCAGCGTCGACCGGGGCAGTCAAGAGACCCAGTACTTC. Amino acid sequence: CASSVDRGSQETQYF.

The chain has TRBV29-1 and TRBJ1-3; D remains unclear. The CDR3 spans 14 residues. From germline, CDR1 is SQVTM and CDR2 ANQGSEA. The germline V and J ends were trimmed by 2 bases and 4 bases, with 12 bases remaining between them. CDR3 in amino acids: CSVESGLVGNTIYF. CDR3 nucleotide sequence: TGCAGCGTTGAATCGGGGTTGGTGGGAAACACCATATATTTT.

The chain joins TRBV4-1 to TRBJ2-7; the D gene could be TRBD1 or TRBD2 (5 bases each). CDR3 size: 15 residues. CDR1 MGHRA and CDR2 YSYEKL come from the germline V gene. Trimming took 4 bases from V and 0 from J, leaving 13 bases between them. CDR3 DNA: TGCGCCAGCAGCCCCCGGGCAGGGAGCTCCTACGAGCAGTACTTC. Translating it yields CASSPRAGSSYEQYF.

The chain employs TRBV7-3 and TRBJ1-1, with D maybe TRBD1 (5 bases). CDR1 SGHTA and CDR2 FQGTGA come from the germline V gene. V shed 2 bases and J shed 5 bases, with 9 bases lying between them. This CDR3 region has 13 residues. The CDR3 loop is CASSLAQGTEAFF. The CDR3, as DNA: TGTGCCAGCAGCTTAGCCCAGGGTACTGAAGCTTTCTTT.

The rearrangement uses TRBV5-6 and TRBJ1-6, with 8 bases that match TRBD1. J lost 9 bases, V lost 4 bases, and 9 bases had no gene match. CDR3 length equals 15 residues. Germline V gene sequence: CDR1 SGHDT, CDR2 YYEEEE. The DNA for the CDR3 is TGTGCCAGCAGCCCGAGGACAGGGTCGGGTTCACCCCTCCACTTT. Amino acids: CASSPRTGSGSPLHF.

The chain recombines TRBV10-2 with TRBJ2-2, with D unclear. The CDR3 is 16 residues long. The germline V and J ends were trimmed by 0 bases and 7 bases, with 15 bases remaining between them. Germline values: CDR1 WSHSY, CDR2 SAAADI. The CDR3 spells CASSESGVFNGGELFF. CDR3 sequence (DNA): TGCGCCAGCAGTGAGTCTGGGGTCTTCAACGGCGGGGAGCTGTTTTTT.

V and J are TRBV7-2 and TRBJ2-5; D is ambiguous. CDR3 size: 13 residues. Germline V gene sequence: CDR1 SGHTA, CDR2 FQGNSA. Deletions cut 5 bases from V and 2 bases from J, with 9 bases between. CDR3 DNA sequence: TGTGCCAGCAGCAAGCCGTTTCAAGAGACCCAGTACTTC. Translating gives CASSKPFQETQYF.

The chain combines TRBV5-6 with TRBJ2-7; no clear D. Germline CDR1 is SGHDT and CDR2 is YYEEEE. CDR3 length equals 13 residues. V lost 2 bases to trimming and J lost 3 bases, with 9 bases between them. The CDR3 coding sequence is TGTGCCAGCAGCTTCGGAAGACGCTACGAGCAGTACTTC. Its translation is CASSFGRRYEQYF.

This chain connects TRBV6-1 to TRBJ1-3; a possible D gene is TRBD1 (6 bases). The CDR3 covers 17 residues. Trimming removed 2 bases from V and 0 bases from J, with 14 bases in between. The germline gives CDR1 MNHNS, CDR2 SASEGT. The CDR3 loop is CASSESVGASSGNTIYF. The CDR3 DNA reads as TGTGCCAGCAGTGAAAGTGTGGGGGCTAGCTCTGGAAACACCATATATTTT.

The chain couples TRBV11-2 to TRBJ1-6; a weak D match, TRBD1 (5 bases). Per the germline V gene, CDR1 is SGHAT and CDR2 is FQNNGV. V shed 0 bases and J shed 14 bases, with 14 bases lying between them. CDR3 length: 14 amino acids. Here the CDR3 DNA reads TGTGCCAGCAGCTTAGATCGGGGGGAGTTCACCCTCCACTTT. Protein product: CASSLDRGEFTLHF.

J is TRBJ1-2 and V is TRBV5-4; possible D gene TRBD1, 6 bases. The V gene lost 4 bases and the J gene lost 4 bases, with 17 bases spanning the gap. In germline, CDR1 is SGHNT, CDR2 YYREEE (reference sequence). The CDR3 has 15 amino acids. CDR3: CASSQDNRESYGYTF. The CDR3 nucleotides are TGTGCCAGCAGCCAAGACAACAGGGAGAGCTATGGCTACACCTTC.

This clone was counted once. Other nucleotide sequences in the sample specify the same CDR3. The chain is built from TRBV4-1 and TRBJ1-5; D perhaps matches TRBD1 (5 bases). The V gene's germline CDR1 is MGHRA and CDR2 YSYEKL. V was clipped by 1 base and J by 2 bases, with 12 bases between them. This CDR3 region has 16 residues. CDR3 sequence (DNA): TGCGCCAGCAGCCAAGCGGGGTTGGGGGGCAATCAGCCCCAGCATTTT. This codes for CASSQAGLGGNQPQHF.